Below are 12 T cell receptor beta chains sequenced from a single sample in a study of cytomegalovirus exposure and HLA in healthy donors. PCR primers comprised 60 Vbeta and 13 Jbeta primers. Data came from immunoSEQ multiplex PCR; TCRdb stores just in-frame clones and leaves some out. This sample has 100,000 to 150,000 clones; about three quarters occur once, and the top ten carry about 0.94%. Material for sequencing was PBMCs. The receptors stem from a human donor in good health.

V usage is TRBV5-1 and J usage is TRBJ2-3, with D tentatively TRBD1 (5 bases). V dropped 4 bases and J dropped 2 bases, with 23 bases sitting between them. CDR1 and CDR2 (germline): SGHRS, YFSETQ. CDR3 length: 18 amino acids. DNA for the CDR3: TGCGCCAGCAGCCATCCCCCATCCGTGACAGAAACCACAGATACGCAGTATTTT. Its translation: CASSHPPSVTETTDTQYF. The full variable domain, its missing parts supplied by reference TRBV5-1 and TRBJ2-3, is KAGVTQTPRYLIKTRGQQVTLSCSPISGHRSVSWYQQTPGQGLQFLFEYFSETQRNKGNFPGRFSGRQFSNSRSEMNVSTLELGDSALYLCASSHPPSVTETTDTQYFGPGTRLTVL.

In its sample, this clone was seen a few times. The chain carries TRBV28 and TRBJ2-7, with a possible D match to TRBD2 (7 bases). CDR1 is MDHEN, CDR2 SYDVKM, per germline. The CDR3 contains 14 residues. V lost 5 bases and J lost 5, with 16 bases in between. CDR3 in amino acids: CASSPGRGGDEQYF. The CDR3 DNA is TGTGCCAGCAGTCCCGGACGAGGGGGGGACGAGCAGTACTTC.

V gene TRBV28 combines with J gene TRBJ1-5; D may be TRBD1 (6 bases). The CDR3 sequence is 16 residues long. Trimming removed 4 bases from V and 0 bases from J, with 13 bases in between. Germline values: CDR1 MDHEN, CDR2 SYDVKM. In DNA, the CDR3 is TGTGCCAGCAGTTCGACGGGACACCGTAGCAATCAGCCCCAGCATTTT. As protein: CASSSTGHRSNQPQHF.

DNA of the CDR3: TGTGCCAGCAGCCCCGACACTGGGTCCTTCGCAGATACGCAGTATTTT. Protein: CASSPDTGSFADTQYF. This rearrangement joins TRBV9 to TRBJ2-3, with D hard to call. This CDR3 is 16 amino acids long. Germline loops: CDR1 SGDLS, CDR2 YYNGEE. V lost 4 bases and J lost 4, with 19 bases in between.

About this clone itself: This specimen includes other DNA sequences encoding the same CDR3. The chain uses TRBV18 and TRBJ2-1; 8 positions agree with TRBD2. J lost 3 bases, V lost 2 bases, and 0 bases had no gene match. Germline CDR1 and CDR2: KGHSH and LQKENI. The CDR3 contains 14 residues. CDR3 DNA sequence: TGTGCCAGCTCACCAACTAGCGGCTACAATGAGCAGTTCTTC. Translated: CASSPTSGYNEQFF.

The chain joins TRBV5-4 to TRBJ1-2; 7 bases are shared with TRBD1. CDR3 length: 14 amino acids. Germline V CDR1 and CDR2: SGHNT, YYREEE (reference sequence). V lost 4 bases and J lost 4; bases outside the gene matches: 7. CDR3 bases: TGTGCCAGCAGCATACAGGGGCGCCCCTATGGCTACACCTTC. It is translated as CASSIQGRPYGYTF.

The V and J genes are TRBV19 and TRBJ2-3, with TRBD1 identical over 9 bases. Per the germline V gene, CDR1 is LNHDA and CDR2 is SQIVND (reference sequence). Losses at the gene ends were 5 bases for V and 4 bases for J; bases not matched to a gene: 4. This CDR3 region has 14 residues. This chain's CDR3 is CASSVGDRADTQYF. The CDR3 region has the DNA TGTGCCAGTAGTGTTGGGGACAGGGCAGATACGCAGTATTTT.

The chain joins TRBV6-1 to TRBJ2-5, with TRBD2 as a possible D gene (5 bases). V lost 6 bases and J 5 bases, leaving 16 bases between the germline ends. The CDR3 consists of 14 residues. Germline V CDR1 and CDR2: MNHNS, SASEGT. The CDR3 DNA is TGTGCCAGCAGCCCCGGGATCTTTTGGGAGACCCAGTACTTC. This encodes CASSPGIFWETQYF.

This chain uses TRBV10-3 with TRBJ2-1; 9 bases line up with TRBD2. CDR1 and CDR2 (germline): ENHRY, SYGVKD. J lost 0 bases, V lost 6 bases, and 3 bases had no gene match. The CDR3 is made up of 15 amino acids. In DNA form, the CDR3 reads TGTGCCATCAGCCTAGCGGGGAGCTCCTACAATGAGCAGTTCTTC. Amino acids: CAISLAGSSYNEQFF.

This clone was seen only a few times. One end of the junction is discordant with germline, which a read error may explain. The chain carries TRBV4-1 and TRBJ1-4, with TRBD1 matching over 11 bases. The CDR3 loop spans 16 amino acids. In germline, CDR1 is MGHRA, CDR2 YSYEKL. The CDR3 DNA reads as TGTGCCAGCAGCCAAGATCGGGGACAGGGGGATGAAAAACTGTTTTTT. Protein product: CASSQDRGQGDEKLFF.

The J gene is TRBJ1-1, the V gene TRBV9; possibly TRBD1 for D (5 bases). V was shortened by 3 bases and J by 5 bases, with 14 bases between the two germline ends. This CDR3 is built from 14 residues. CDR1 SGDLS and CDR2 YYNGEE come from the germline V gene. Here the CDR3 reads CASSDGATRTEAFF. For the CDR3, the DNA is TGTGCCAGCAGCGATGGGGCCACACGTACTGAAGCTTTCTTT.

V is TRBV9 and J is TRBJ2-7; 8 bases align to TRBD2. V lost 0 bases to trimming and J lost 6 bases; unmatched junction nucleotides: 2. The CDR3 covers 13 residues. Germline assignment: CDR1 SGDLS and CDR2 YYNGEE. DNA of the CDR3: TGTGCCAGCAGCGTAGCGGGGGGGTTCGAGCAGTACTTC. Translation: CASSVAGGFEQYF.